This TCR beta chain emerged from a study of OX40 agonist ivuxolimab in advanced cancers. At the level of the whole study: Ivuxolimab was an agonistic, fully human IgG2 monoclonal antibody directed against OX40 (CD134), a costimulatory receptor. The dose-escalation cohort was around 83% male with a mean age of about 58 years, ranging from about 23 to 85. Partial responses were achieved by three dose-escalation patients, of whom one had hepatocellular carcinoma and two had cutaneous melanoma. Among the roughly 50 dose-escalation patients, around 19 had hepatocellular carcinoma, approximately 15 melanoma, 9 renal cell carcinoma and 9 head and neck cancer. Prior anti-PD-1, anti-PD-L1 or anti-CTLA-4 therapy was permitted, and checkpoint inhibitors had been received by roughly 42% of dose-escalation patients. The paper covers the monotherapy dose-escalation part of the phase I ivuxolimab trial, which included N ≈ 50 patients. Intravenous ivuxolimab was administered to patients every 2 weeks at six dose levels: 0.01, 0.1, 0.3, 1.5, 3 and 10 mg/kg. The purpose of peripheral TCRbeta sequencing was to test whether ivuxolimab changed TCR sequence diversity and led to clonal T-cell expansion. Broad study findings and their caveats: At doses of 0.1 to 3.0 mg/kg, clonal expansion of both CD4+ and CD8+ blood T cells was observed from baseline to week 6. In partial responders in the 0.1-3.0 mg/kg groups, normalized peripheral clonal expansion was found to be among the lowest, especially among CD8+ T cells. Low levels of normalized T-cell clonal expansion were also seen in some patients who did not respond. The antigen specificity of the peripheral T cells that underwent clonal expansion was not determined. After ivuxolimab, CD8+ T cells had more expanded clones than CD4+ T cells on average.

Concerning this clone: The antigen this receptor binds is unknown. Base qualities are not at hand, and no much larger clone is one base apart.

Genomic DNA was extracted from sorted cells for sequencing of the TCRbeta CDR3 region. The immunoSEQ Assay was used to sequence the TCRbeta CDR3 regions. As stored in TCRdb, this immuneACCESS dataset retains in-frame rearrangements with V and J assigned. A fraction of the clones does not appear; measured against another copy, unresolved V genes explain less than half of the discrepancy, and the remainder lacks a known reason. Present in this sample are 65,000 to 95,000 clones, more than 80% of which were seen just once. The ten biggest clones cover roughly 10% of the sample. The CDR3 starts with the cysteine, ends with the phenylalanine, and has 15 residues. Only CDR3 DNA is held: 45 bases, read in frame from base 1. The germline V gene supplies CDR1 LGHNA and CDR2 YNFKEQ. From V the trimming removes 1 base and from J it removes 7 bases, while the gene matches leave 5 bases of the junction unaccounted for.

Patients with autoimmune disease history or receiving systemic immunosuppression were excluded from the trial. Peripheral blood for TCR sequencing was collected from all dose cohorts at baseline, on cycle 4 day 1, and on cycle 7 day 1. The samples were drawn from a first-in-human, open-label, multicenter phase I dose-escalation trial of ivuxolimab. Adults with locally advanced or metastatic melanoma, renal cell carcinoma, hepatocellular carcinoma or head and neck squamous cell carcinoma were enrolled in the trial. CD4+ and CD8+ T cells were sorted separately from peripheral blood before TCR sequencing.

The chain is encoded by TRBV4-2 joined to TRBJ2-1; 9 bases in the junction line up with TRBD2. This TCR was sampled from an adult with an advanced solid tumor such as melanoma, head and neck, liver or kidney cancer. This specimen consisted of CD4+ or CD8+ T cells sorted from blood, obtained in a trial of the OX40 agonist ivuxolimab. The CDR3 reads CASSQGGLAQNEQFF. The bases are TGTGCCAGCAGCCAAGGGGGACTAGCTCAAAATGAGCAGTTCTTC.